This TCR beta chain was sequenced for a study of CD8 T cells in ankylosing spondylitis. Germline-derived CDR1 and CDR2 are MDHEN and SYDVKM. This CDR3 is 17 amino acids long. V dropped 4 bases and J dropped 2 bases, with 20 bases sitting between them. TCRdb processed the 5' RACE reads anew with MiXCR; each CDR3 protein has one entry. The sample lists around 280,000 distinct CDR3 sequences, around 20% occurring once. Source material: blood, either unsorted or a sorted T cell fraction (not recorded which). V and J are TRBV28 and TRBJ1-1; D not certain. This TCR was sampled from a male donor with ankylosing spondylitis or in good health (not recorded which). The CDR3 DNA sequence: TGTGCCAGCAGTTCTGTTCCGGGATCAGGTTTTAACACTGAAGCTTTCTTT. The encoded protein is CASSSVPGSGFNTEAFF.